The clone carrying this T cell receptor beta chain was picked up a small number of times. TCRdb reanalysed the reads using MiXCR and keeps one entry per CDR3 protein. This table holds about 440,000 distinct CDR3 sequences, roughly 30% found once. Trimming stripped 2 bases from V and 11 bases from J, with 40 bases between. The CDR3 covers 22 residues. CDR1 and CDR2 (germline): SEHNR, FQNEAQ (reference sequence). The sample belongs to a study of T cell repertoires in cytomegalovirus infection. This chain uses TRBV7-9 with TRBJ2-1, with a tentative D call TRBD2 (7 bases). The clonotype comes from a human donor in good health (CMV status not recorded). Some clones in this sample may be carry-over from other donors' samples. The specimen was PBMCs. CDR3 sequence (DNA): TGTGCCAGCAGCTTACTGAGGCTAGGCGTACATACGGGGGGCGCGCCTCGAAGTAAGCAGTTCTTC. This sequence encodes CASSLLRLGVHTGGAPRSKQFF.